These T cell receptor beta chains were read from a single sample in a study of cytomegalovirus exposure and HLA in healthy donors. Measured with immunoSEQ multiplex PCR; TCRdb has only the in-frame clones, and not every one. In the table there are 120,000 to 150,000 clones, approximately 80% of which are singletons. The specimen sequenced was PBMCs. Receptors were obtained from a man in his forties in good health and CMV-seronegative. The CDR3 runs from the conserved cysteine through the conserved F or W. Each record gives: J gene, D gene, clone size, V gene, CDR3 protein, CDR3 DNA. D genes are given only for firm matches. Size is stated for part of the rows, as once, few or many counts, or as a class when the clone is expanded.

J: TRBJ2-3; D: -; size: few; V: TRBV5-1; CDR3: CASSRGMAGRTDTQYF; DNA: TGCGCCAGCAGCCGCGGGATGGCGGGACGCACAGATACGCAGTATTTT
J: TRBJ1-1; D: -; size: -; V: TRBV5-1; CDR3: CASRIREINTEAFF; DNA: TGCGCCAGCAGAATCCGGGAGATCAACACTGAAGCTTTCTTT
J: TRBJ2-7; D: -; size: -; V: TRBV6-5; CDR3: CASSRGSPYEQYF; DNA: TGTGCCAGCAGCCGAGGGTCCCCCTACGAGCAGTACTTC
J: TRBJ1-1; D: TRBD1; size: -; V: TRBV6-5; CDR3: CASSYGDRGSEAFF; DNA: TGTGCCAGCAGTTACGGCGACAGGGGTTCTGAAGCTTTCTTT
J: TRBJ2-7; D: -; size: -; V: TRBV11-2; CDR3: CASSLGLGGGAYEQYF; DNA: TGTGCCAGCAGCTTAGGTTTAGGGGGTGGTGCCTACGAGCAGTACTTC
J: TRBJ2-3; D: -; size: -; V: TRBV9; CDR3: CASSEQPDTQYF; DNA: TGTGCCAGCAGCGAACAACCAGATACGCAGTATTTT
J: TRBJ2-5; D: TRBD2; size: few; V: TRBV7-7; CDR3: CASSLVLAAQETQYF; DNA: TGTGCCAGCAGCTTAGTACTAGCGGCCCAAGAGACCCAGTACTTC
J: TRBJ1-3; D: TRBD1; size: -; V: TRBV7-8; CDR3: CASSFPEGQGPGNTIYF; DNA: TGTGCCAGCAGCTTTCCCGAGGGACAGGGACCTGGAAACACCATATATTTT
J: TRBJ2-3; D: -; size: -; V: TRBV7-9; CDR3: CASSSGHFREDTQYF; DNA: TGTGCCAGCAGCTCGGGACACTTCCGAGAAGATACGCAGTATTTT
J: TRBJ1-6; D: -; size: -; V: TRBV6-5; CDR3: CASSEARGAPLHF; DNA: TGTGCCAGCAGTGAAGCACGAGGTGCACCCCTCCACTTT
J: TRBJ1-1; D: -; size: -; V: TRBV4-1; CDR3: CASSQGRVETEAFF; DNA: TGCGCCAGCAGCCAAGGCAGGGTAGAGACTGAAGCTTTCTTT
J: TRBJ2-3; D: -; size: few; V: TRBV28; CDR3: CASTRYGSTDTQYF; DNA: TGTGCCAGCACCCGATACGGGAGCACAGATACGCAGTATTTT
J: TRBJ2-3; D: TRBD2; size: -; V: TRBV7-8; CDR3: CASSPWEGSTDTQYF; DNA: TGTGCCAGCAGCCCTTGGGAGGGGAGCACAGATACGCAGTATTTT
J: TRBJ2-5; D: TRBD1; size: -; V: TRBV7-2; CDR3: CASKGTGEETQYF; DNA: TGTGCCAGCAAGGGCACAGGGGAAGAGACCCAGTACTTC
J: TRBJ2-7; D: TRBD2; size: few; V: TRBV5-4; CDR3: CASSLGGGAGYEQYF; DNA: TGTGCCAGCAGCTTGGGCGGGGGGGCGGGCTACGAGCAGTACTTC
J: TRBJ2-2; D: -; size: few; V: TRBV7-2; CDR3: CASNPDHGLLGSDTGELFF; DNA: TGTGCCAGCAACCCGGACCATGGACTCTTGGGGTCGGACACCGGGGAGCTGTTTTTT
J: TRBJ1-2; D: TRBD1; size: -; V: TRBV7-9; CDR3: CASSSFLGQGDDYGYTF; DNA: TGTGCCAGCAGCTCCTTCCTAGGACAGGGGGACGACTATGGCTACACCTTC
J: TRBJ1-1; D: -; size: -; V: TRBV28; CDR3: CASSQTQVGGPTEAFF; DNA: TGTGCCAGCAGTCAAACCCAAGTCGGGGGACCCACTGAAGCTTTCTTT
J: TRBJ1-1; D: -; size: -; V: TRBV15; CDR3: CATSRGSAGRDTEAFF; DNA: TGTGCCACCAGCAGAGGTTCGGCAGGGAGGGACACTGAAGCTTTCTTT
J: TRBJ2-3; D: TRBD1; size: -; V: TRBV28; CDR3: CASSRDREATDTQYF; DNA: TGTGCCAGCAGTAGAGACAGGGAAGCCACAGATACGCAGTATTTT
J: TRBJ2-1; D: -; size: -; V: TRBV7-9; CDR3: CASSQDGNEQFF; DNA: TGTGCCAGCAGCCAAGACGGGAATGAGCAGTTCTTC
J: TRBJ1-2; D: TRBD1; size: -; V: TRBV6-6; CDR3: CASSYTPDRPHGYTF; DNA: TGTGCCAGCAGTTACACTCCGGACAGGCCCCATGGCTACACCTTC
J: TRBJ1-1; D: TRBD1; size: -; V: TRBV5-1; CDR3: CASSRTGGMNTEAFF; DNA: TGCGCCAGCAGCCGGACAGGGGGGATGAACACTGAAGCTTTCTTT
J: TRBJ2-2; D: TRBD2; size: -; V: TRBV7-7; CDR3: CASSSRTSGGANTGELFF; DNA: TGTGCCAGCAGCTCCCGGACTAGCGGGGGGGCGAACACCGGGGAGCTGTTTTTT
J: TRBJ1-2; D: -; size: -; V: TRBV19; CDR3: CASSQGPRVGGYTF; DNA: TGTGCCAGTAGTCAGGGCCCCAGGGTTGGTGGCTACACCTTC
J: TRBJ2-5; D: TRBD2; size: -; V: TRBV6-6; CDR3: CASRDLSGRGKETQYF; DNA: TGTGCCAGCAGGGATTTAAGCGGGAGAGGAAAAGAGACCCAGTACTTC
J: TRBJ2-3; D: TRBD1; size: -; V: TRBV28; CDR3: CASSSPQGESPHTQYF; DNA: TGTGCCAGCAGCTCTCCTCAGGGGGAAAGCCCCCATACGCAGTATTTT
J: TRBJ2-2; D: -; size: -; V: TRBV28; CDR3: CASINRPNTGELFF; DNA: TGTGCCAGCATCAACAGGCCGAACACCGGGGAGCTGTTTTTT
J: TRBJ2-3; D: TRBD1; size: -; V: TRBV9; CDR3: CASSPRTGGTDTQYF; DNA: TGTGCCAGCAGCCCCCGGACAGGGGGCACAGATACGCAGTATTTT
J: TRBJ2-7; D: TRBD2; size: -; V: TRBV4-1; CDR3: CASSQGTSGTYEQYF; DNA: TGCGCCAGCAGCCAGGGGACTAGCGGGACCTACGAGCAGTACTTC
J: TRBJ2-3; D: -; size: few; V: TRBV5-1; CDR3: CASSLAGWQGKTDTQYF; DNA: TGCGCCAGCAGCTTGGCCGGATGGCAGGGTAAGACAGATACGCAGTATTTT
J: TRBJ1-6; D: TRBD1; size: -; V: TRBV10-3; CDR3: CAISESLVTGANSPLHF; DNA: TGTGCCATCAGTGAGTCGTTGGTTACAGGGGCGAATTCACCCCTCCACTTT
J: TRBJ2-1; D: -; size: -; V: TRBV6-1; CDR3: CASSDREREFF; DNA: TGTGCCAGCAGTGATAGGGAGAGGGAGTTCTTC
J: TRBJ2-3; D: TRBD2; size: few; V: TRBV25-1; CDR3: CASSRATSGGVTDTQYF; DNA: TGTGCCAGCAGTCGAGCAACTAGCGGGGGGGTCACAGATACGCAGTATTTT
J: TRBJ1-2; D: TRBD1; size: -; V: TRBV5-1; CDR3: CASSPGQGSYGYTF; DNA: TGCGCCAGCAGCCCGGGACAGGGAAGCTATGGCTACACCTTC
J: TRBJ2-5; D: -; size: -; V: TRBV28; CDR3: CASSPSPRSVLTQYF; DNA: TGTGCCAGCAGTCCCTCCCCTAGGTCGGTTCTGACCCAGTACTTC
J: TRBJ2-7; D: TRBD1; size: once; V: TRBV28; CDR3: CASSSRDRRPYEQYF; DNA: TGTGCCAGCAGCAGCCGGGACAGGAGACCCTACGAGCAGTACTTC
J: TRBJ2-2; D: -; size: -; V: TRBV10-1; CDR3: CASSEGGEAGELFF; DNA: TGCGCCAGCAGTGAGGGTGGGGAGGCCGGGGAGCTGTTTTTT
J: TRBJ2-3; D: TRBD2; size: -; V: TRBV7-2; CDR3: CASSLISGGGGPGDTQYF; DNA: TGTGCCAGCAGCTTAATTTCGGGCGGGGGGGGCCCAGGAGATACGCAGTATTTT
J: TRBJ2-7; D: TRBD2; size: -; V: TRBV4-2; CDR3: CASSQDPLATKGGEQYF; DNA: TGTGCCAGCAGCCAAGATCCCCTAGCGACAAAGGGAGGGGAGCAGTACTTC
J: TRBJ2-7; D: TRBD1; size: -; V: TRBV4-3; CDR3: CASSPVGQGGYEQYF; DNA: TGCGCCAGCAGCCCCGTCGGACAGGGAGGATACGAGCAGTACTTC
J: TRBJ1-1; D: -; size: -; V: TRBV18; CDR3: CASSPQGQNTEAFF; DNA: TGTGCCAGCTCACCACAGGGGCAGAACACTGAAGCTTTCTTT
J: TRBJ1-2; D: TRBD1; size: -; V: TRBV7-2; CDR3: CASSSDRVQGGYTF; DNA: TGTGCCAGCAGCTCCGACAGGGTTCAGGGGGGCTACACCTTC
J: TRBJ2-1; D: TRBD2; size: few; V: TRBV29-1; CDR3: CSVSGGTREVYEQFF; DNA: TGCAGCGTGAGTGGTGGGACTAGAGAAGTCTATGAGCAGTTCTTC
J: TRBJ2-3; D: -; size: -; V: TRBV15; CDR3: CATSTRTTADTQYF; DNA: TGTGCCACCAGCACCCGGACAACCGCAGATACGCAGTATTTT
J: TRBJ2-1; D: -; size: -; V: TRBV6-1; CDR3: CASSEAINSDNEQFF; DNA: TGTGCCAGCAGTGAAGCGATCAATTCGGACAATGAGCAGTTCTTC
J: TRBJ2-2; D: TRBD1; size: -; V: TRBV28; CDR3: CAGGTGNLRDRGNEGTGELFF; DNA: TGTGCCGGGGGGACAGGGAACTTGCGGGATAGGGGGAACGAGGGGACCGGGGAGCTGTTTTTT
J: TRBJ2-7; D: -; size: -; V: TRBV11-2; CDR3: CASSTTGNEQYF; DNA: TGTGCCAGCAGCACTACAGGGAACGAGCAGTACTTC
J: TRBJ2-1; D: -; size: -; V: TRBV19; CDR3: CASSIAGNSYNEQFF; DNA: TGTGCCAGTAGTATAGCAGGGAACTCCTACAATGAGCAGTTCTTC